This is a list of T cell receptor beta chains from one sample in a study of cytomegalovirus exposure and HLA in healthy donors. The data were produced by immunoSEQ multiplex PCR, yet TCRdb's version contains in-frame clones alone and is incomplete. In the table there are about 95,000 clones, approximately 85% of which are singletons. The sequenced sample consisted of PBMCs. The receptors stem from a man aged 25 to 45 in good health and CMV-seropositive. Each CDR3 is given with its conserved first and last residue. The order of the fields is V gene, D gene, clone size, J gene, CDR3 protein, CDR3 DNA. D genes are given only for firm matches. Not all rows give a size; the values are once, few, many and, for expanded clones, a class.

TRBV15	TRBD1	NA	TRBJ2-2	CATRGQGNTGELFF	TGTGCCACCAGGGGACAGGGGAACACCGGGGAGCTGTTTTTT
TRBV5-1	TRBD2	NA	TRBJ2-3	CASSQLAGGQADTQYF	TGCGCCAGCAGCCAACTAGCGGGAGGGCAGGCAGATACGCAGTATTTT
TRBV7-8	NA	NA	TRBJ2-3	CASSQGTTSTDTQYF	TGTGCCAGCAGCCAGGGGACCACAAGCACAGATACGCAGTATTTT
TRBV9	NA	NA	TRBJ1-1	CASSVLGASTEAFF	TGTGCCAGCAGCGTTCTGGGGGCGAGTACTGAAGCTTTCTTT
TRBV5-4	TRBD1	NA	TRBJ1-2	CASSSGAGQGNYGYTF	TGTGCCAGCAGCTCAGGAGCGGGACAGGGTAACTATGGCTACACCTTC
TRBV29-1	NA	NA	TRBJ2-7	CSAGTGWEQYF	TGCAGCGCCGGGACTGGGTGGGAGCAGTACTTC
TRBV6-5	NA	NA	TRBJ2-7	CASSYAREYEQYF	TGTGCCAGCAGTTATGCCCGGGAATACGAGCAGTACTTC
TRBV5-1	TRBD1	NA	TRBJ1-2	CASSPGTGGANYGYTF	TGCGCCAGCAGCCCCGGGACAGGGGGCGCAAACTATGGCTACACCTTC
TRBV27	TRBD1	NA	TRBJ1-1	CASSSRGQGVMNTEAFF	TGTGCCAGCAGCAGTAGGGGACAGGGGGTTATGAACACTGAAGCTTTCTTT
TRBV28	NA	NA	TRBJ1-3	CASSLKGSGNTIYF	TGTGCCAGCAGTTTAAAGGGGTCAGGAAACACCATATATTTT
TRBV28	NA	NA	TRBJ1-5	CSSGKNNQPQHF	TGCTCGTCCGGTAAGAACAATCAGCCCCAGCATTTT
TRBV19	NA	NA	TRBJ2-3	CASSHKRKGDGQPDTQYF	TGTGCCAGTAGCCATAAGAGGAAGGGGGACGGGCAGCCAGATACGCAGTATTTT
TRBV6-6	TRBD1	NA	TRBJ1-5	CASSWGRGDQPQHF	TGTGCCAGCAGTTGGGGCAGGGGGGATCAGCCCCAGCATTTT
TRBV29-1	NA	NA	TRBJ2-7	CSVTSGSEQYF	TGCAGCGTTACCTCGGGGAGCGAGCAGTACTTC
TRBV19	TRBD1	NA	TRBJ2-1	CASSLGKGARANEQFF	TGTGCCAGTAGTCTAGGGAAGGGGGCAAGGGCCAATGAGCAGTTCTTC
TRBV7-2	NA	once	TRBJ2-7	CASSSAGPPSTYEQYF	TGTGCCAGCAGCTCCGCGGGACCCCCGAGCACCTACGAGCAGTACTTC
TRBV28	NA	NA	TRBJ1-5	CASSLQGPSNQPQHF	TGTGCCAGCAGTTTGCAGGGCCCCAGCAATCAGCCCCAGCATTTT
TRBV7-2	NA	NA	TRBJ1-1	CASSWGPGSTEAFF	TGTGCCAGCAGCTGGGGCCCCGGCAGCACTGAAGCTTTCTTT
TRBV11-3	TRBD1	NA	TRBJ2-2	CASSSQGAGELFF	TGTGCCAGCAGCTCACAGGGGGCCGGGGAGCTGTTTTTT
TRBV14	TRBD2	NA	TRBJ2-1	CASSPLAGGSYNEQFF	TGTGCCAGCAGCCCACTAGCGGGAGGATCCTACAATGAGCAGTTCTTC
TRBV4-3	NA	NA	TRBJ1-2	CASSQDRNRDSGYTF	TGCGCCAGCAGCCAAGATCGGAACAGGGATAGTGGCTACACCTTC
TRBV6-1	TRBD1	NA	TRBJ2-7	CASSADRGSYEQYF	TGTGCCAGCAGTGCGGACAGGGGGTCCTACGAGCAGTACTTC
TRBV11-2	TRBD2	NA	TRBJ2-3	CASSFPSGSTDTQYF	TGTGCCAGCAGCTTCCCTAGCGGTAGCACAGATACGCAGTATTTT
TRBV7-2	TRBD1	NA	TRBJ2-7	CASSLVGTGDYEQYF	TGTGCCAGCAGCTTAGTAGGGACAGGGGACTACGAGCAGTACTTC
TRBV27	NA	NA	TRBJ1-3	CASSPRGKSGNTIYF	TGTGCCAGCAGTCCCCGAGGGAAATCTGGAAACACCATATATTTT
TRBV9	NA	NA	TRBJ1-1	CASSVVRELNTEAFF	TGTGCCAGCAGCGTAGTAAGGGAGTTGAACACTGAAGCTTTCTTT
TRBV25-1	TRBD2	NA	TRBJ2-2	CASSERRERTGELFF	TGTGCCAGCAGTGAACGGCGGGAGAGAACCGGGGAGCTGTTTTTT
TRBV5-8	TRBD1	NA	TRBJ1-5	CASSLGQGPQPQHF	TGTGCCAGCAGCTTGGGACAGGGACCCCAGCCCCAGCATTTT
TRBV15	NA	NA	TRBJ2-2	CATSRDLIQFTGELFF	TGTGCCACCAGCAGAGATCTAATACAGTTCACCGGGGAGCTGTTTTTT
TRBV14	TRBD1	NA	TRBJ1-1	CASSRDRNTEAFF	TGTGCCAGCAGCCGGGACAGGAACACTGAAGCTTTCTTT
TRBV7-6	NA	NA	TRBJ2-5	CASSLGAVGTQYF	TGTGCCAGCAGCTTAGGGGCTGTTGGGACCCAGTACTTC
TRBV18	TRBD1	NA	TRBJ1-2	CASSPETGLIDYGYTF	TGTGCCAGCTCACCCGAGACAGGGCTGATAGACTATGGCTACACCTTC
TRBV4-3	NA	NA	TRBJ2-1	CASSPRGRNEQFF	TGCGCCAGCAGCCCTCGAGGGAGGAATGAGCAGTTCTTC
TRBV9	NA	NA	TRBJ2-5	CASSVDGGDRETQYF	TGTGCCAGCAGCGTAGACGGGGGTGATCGAGAGACCCAGTACTTC
TRBV11-1	NA	NA	TRBJ1-1	CASSSTGRTEAFF	TGTGCCAGCAGCTCAACAGGGAGAACTGAAGCTTTCTTT
TRBV7-7	TRBD2	once	TRBJ2-1	CASSLEKREWANEQFF	TGTGCCAGCAGCTTGGAGAAGCGGGAGTGGGCTAATGAGCAGTTCTTC
TRBV7-2	TRBD1	NA	TRBJ1-2	CASSSNPGQGYGYTF	TGTGCCAGCAGCTCAAATCCGGGACAGGGCTATGGCTACACCTTC
TRBV28	NA	NA	TRBJ2-2	CASYSATNTGELFF	TGTGCCAGCTACTCCGCTACGAACACCGGGGAGCTGTTTTTT
TRBV7-2	TRBD1	NA	TRBJ1-5	CASTERDRVGQPQHF	TGTGCCAGCACCGAGAGGGACAGGGTGGGCCAGCCCCAGCATTTT
TRBV30	TRBD1	NA	TRBJ1-5	CAWEENRGGQPQHF	TGTGCCTGGGAAGAGAACAGGGGAGGTCAGCCCCAGCATTTT
TRBV5-1	NA	NA	TRBJ2-3	CASSPPHSTQYF	TGCGCCAGCAGCCCGCCCCACAGTACGCAGTATTTT
TRBV29-1	NA	NA	TRBJ1-2	CSVEGTMNGYTF	TGCAGCGTTGAGGGGACAATGAATGGCTACACCTTC
TRBV7-2	TRBD1	NA	TRBJ2-5	CASSKGTGLGGQYF	TGTGCCAGCAGCAAAGGGACAGGCCTCGGCGGCCAGTACTTC
TRBV25-1	NA	NA	TRBJ2-7	CATTRPGLYEQYF	TGTGCCACTACGAGACCAGGACTCTACGAGCAGTACTTC
TRBV7-9	NA	NA	TRBJ2-3	CASSRGGTDTQYF	TGTGCCAGCTCCAGGGGAGGCACAGATACGCAGTATTTT
TRBV7-6	NA	NA	TRBJ2-7	CASSLGEYEQYF	TGTGCCAGCAGCTTAGGGGAGTACGAGCAGTACTTC
TRBV4-1	TRBD2	NA	TRBJ2-1	CASSRSTSGEVFNEQFF	TGCGCCAGCAGCCGCTCGACTAGCGGTGAGGTCTTCAATGAGCAGTTCTTC
TRBV9	TRBD2	NA	TRBJ2-1	CASSVSLADYNEQFF	TGTGCCAGCAGCGTTTCCCTAGCGGACTACAATGAGCAGTTCTTC
TRBV4-2	NA	few	TRBJ2-7	CASSQDEGGSAAEQYF	TGTGCCAGCAGCCAAGACGAGGGAGGATCCGCCGCCGAGCAGTACTTC
TRBV6-5	TRBD1	NA	TRBJ2-1	CASSYRGTGGNNEQFF	TGTGCCAGCAGTTACCGAGGGACAGGGGGGAACAATGAGCAGTTCTTC
TRBV18	NA	NA	TRBJ2-7	CASSPSTGASSYEQYF	TGTGCCAGCTCACCTTCGACAGGCGCAAGCTCCTACGAGCAGTACTTC